The source of this T cell receptor (beta chain) is a study of Tregs in tolerant kidney transplant recipients (dated by TCRdb to about 2019). Background for the entire study: Related donors were used in the transplants with nonmyeloablative bone marrow transplantation, and mixed chimerism was transient in the human trials. TCRbeta sequencing was used in the study to identify donor-specific regulatory T cells before combined kidney and bone marrow transplantation, and the identified cells were then tracked after transplant. General conclusions and limits of the study: Because the study included only a small number of patients, the results must be confirmed in larger populations and under other immunosuppression protocols. Because the PCR primers were changed over time for some patients, nucleotide-level comparison could not be performed across the samples from those patients. The most biologically relevant and donor-specific TCRbeta repertoire appeared to be identified by expanding Tregs with activated donor B cells. In tolerant patients, donor-specific Tregs expanded more than Tregs overall, which suggests antigen-driven rather than nonspecific expansion. Biological reproducibility was not directly addressed, though technical replication error appeared minimal.

Read against the paper, the sample's time point label means: blood sample drawn before combined kidney and bone marrow transplant. Thawed PBMCs were FACS-sorted into unstimulated Tregs (CD4+CD25+CD127-), CD4+ non-Tregs (CD4+CD25-), CD4 cells and CD8 cells. The patients were a handful of recipients of combined kidney and bone marrow transplants from the ITN036ST trial, and samples were available only for these trial subjects. Healthy control blood was processed to PBMCs with a Ficoll density gradient and then cryopreserved, whereas patient PBMCs were collected both before and after transplant. With regard to this clone: No antigen is known for it. It has no much larger one-base neighbor in the sample; base qualities were not kept.

From cysteine to phenylalanine, the CDR3 is 15 amino acids long. Left in the record is the CDR3 DNA by itself, 45 bases read in frame from the first base. Via the germline V gene, CDR1 is SGHTS and CDR2 YDEGEE. The trim is 1 base for V and 1 base for J, with a gap of 12 bases between the germline ends. For TCRbeta CDR3 sequencing, genomic DNA from the sorted cells was extracted using the QIAGEN DNeasy Blood and Tissue Kit. Through immunoSEQ, high-throughput TCRbeta CDR3 sequencing was done commercially, including PCR amplification with internal controls and bias correction. As for the original processing: Unique productive TCRbeta sequences were defined by CDR3 nucleotide sequence where primers matched, and otherwise by CDR3 amino acid sequence together with Vbeta and Jbeta genes. To correct for sorting error, sequences found in more than one sorted population at a frequency ratio of 2:1 or less were discarded, and the remaining shared sequences were assigned to the population with the higher frequency. Sequences were defined as donor-reactive when expanded at least 5-fold in CFSE-low cells versus unstimulated cells and present at a frequency of at least 0.01% in CFSE-low cells. Repertoire divergence was quantified by Jensen-Shannon divergence calculated from the top 100 TCRbeta sequences ranked by frequency. When a sample had multiple sequencing runs, each run was corrected for sorting error separately and the runs were then pooled. Imported from immuneACCESS, the table was reduced by TCRdb to in-frame sequences with V and J called. These copies leave out some clones; in studies compared against another copy, an unresolved V gene accounts for under half, and the cause of the remainder is not known. V, J and clone size are those of that table, while D and trimming were read from the DNA. The table for this sample lists around 70,000 clones; roughly 92% of them were counted only once. About 10% of the sample comes from the top ten.

Sequencing was performed on CD8+ T cells from blood, taken before the transplant. The sequence derives from a human donor who received a combined kidney and bone marrow transplant. Here the chain combines TRBV5-8 and TRBJ2-7; perhaps TRBD1 is the D gene, with 5 bases matching. DNA sequence: TGTGCCAGCAGCTTGTACGGACACACTTCCTACGAGCAGTACTTC. Its product reads: CASSLYGHTSYEQYF.